The clone carrying this TCR beta chain was seen a single time. What it binds is unknown. This CDR3 is built from 18 residues. This record belongs to a study of T cell clones after liver transplantation. The wider study: Samples came from ITN030ST, which attempted immunosuppression withdrawal within 2 years of liver transplantation. Tolerance: complete withdrawal held at least one year, liver enzymes staying within twice normal. Study outcomes and limitations: Compared with third party-reactive sequences, donor-reactive ones declined more, independent of withdrawal success.

The assay was immunoSEQ multiplex PCR, and TCRdb's table has in-frame clones only and misses some. Among some 23,000 clones listed, around three quarters were seen once. The rearrangement uses TRBV21-1 and TRBJ1-5. TRBV21-1 has pseudogene status. The receptor was derived from a human donor who received a liver transplant. The source was CD4+ T cells from blood, collected before liver transplant. CDR3 protein: CASSKGRLGGRVKQPQHF. The CDR3 DNA is TGTGCCAGCAGCAAAGGAAGGTTGGGAGGAAGGGTTAAGCAGCCCCAGCATTTT.